Presented here are 3 T cell receptor beta chains from one specimen sequenced in a study of blood T cell repertoires in COVID-19. The data were produced by immunoSEQ multiplex PCR, yet TCRdb's version contains in-frame clones alone and is incomplete. The sample includes about 230,000 clones, 75% to 85% seen only once; the top ten take about 2.1%. Sequencing was done on a sample of peripheral blood. These receptor sequences come from a man in his forties or fifties who had recovered from COVID-19.

The chain links TRBV19 to TRBJ1-5; 9 bases agree with TRBD1. The length of the CDR3 is 13 residues. The ends lost 6 bases at V and 5 bases at J; junction bases unmatched: 2. Germline CDR1 LNHDA, CDR2 SQIVND (reference sequence). In DNA form, the CDR3 reads TGTGCCAGTAGGGGACAGGGTGATCAGCCCCAGCATTTT. This sequence encodes CASRGQGDQPQHF.

The V call is TRBV30, the J call TRBJ1-2; possible D gene TRBD1, 6 bases. Germline V lookup: CDR1 GTSNPN, CDR2 SVGIG (reference sequence). V lost 5 bases to trimming and J lost 5 bases, with 15 bases between them. The CDR3 length is 13 residues. The CDR3 loop reads CAWSQGRGYGYTF. CDR3 sequence (DNA): TGTGCCTGGTCACAGGGAAGGGGATATGGCTACACCTTC.

The chain uses TRBV5-4 and TRBJ2-7; 9 bases match TRBD1. The germline V gene has CDR1 SGHNT and CDR2 YYREEE (reference sequence). The CDR3 has 12 residues. Trimming at V came to 4 bases and at J to 6 bases, leaving 2 bases not matched to a gene. In DNA form, the CDR3 reads TGTGCCAGCAGCCCGGGACAGGGCGAGCAGTACTTC. It encodes CASSPGQGEQYF.